This T cell receptor beta chain was captured in a study of neurological immune-mediated disorders. Broader study findings: CDR3 amino acid sequences found in expanded clones were never shared across subjects, suggesting private repertoires in all groups. Falling below healthy controls, multiple sclerosis showed the least TCR clonal expansion, while HTLV-1-associated myelopathy showed the most. One cluster of related CDR3 sequences contained, by phylogenetic grouping, the repertoires of 18 of 34 multiple sclerosis patients and formed a possible signature.

In TCRdb, the 5' RACE reads were re-called with MiXCR into one record per CDR3 protein. The data hold more than 45,000 distinct CDR3 sequences, with 3.6% observed a single time. Ten or more counts support this clonotype. Antigen unknown. Germline V gene data show CDR1 as SGHRS and CDR2 as YFSETQ. V was cut by 2 bases and J by 3 bases, with 19 bases left in between. This CDR3 spans 17 amino acids. The rearrangement uses TRBV5-1 and TRBJ2-3, with a weak D call TRBD1 (6 bases). Sequenced: PBMCs. This receptor was obtained from a man aged 25-40 years with multiple sclerosis. CDR3 nucleotide sequence: TGCGCCAGCAGCTTCCAGACCGGGACAAGGGGTACAGATACGCAGTATTTT. This encodes CASSFQTGTRGTDTQYF.